The rows below give T cell receptor beta chains drawn from one sample of a study of T-cell reconstitution after alpha-beta-depleted transplantation in children. TCRdb re-called the PCR reads with MiXCR, one entry per CDR3 protein. The sample shows 500,000 or so distinct CDR3 sequences, about 31% of them seen only once. The starting material was PBMCs from the stem cell graft donor, obtained from the stem cell graft. These receptors were taken from a human donor who donated a stem cell graft to a child with aplastic anemia. The CDR3 runs from the conserved cysteine through the conserved F or W. D genes are given only for firm matches. Part of the rows lack a size; the others show once, few, many or a class for expanded clones.

J gene	V gene	clone size	D gene	CDR3 protein	CDR3 DNA
TRBJ1-5	TRBV28	many	.	CASRPTGLGQPQHF	TGTGCCAGCAGACCTACAGGGTTGGGACAGCCCCAGCATTTT
TRBJ1-2	TRBV12-3/TRBV12-4	few	TRBD1	CASSLGDRRGYTF	TGTGCCAGCAGCCTGGGGGACAGAAGAGGCTACACCTTC
TRBJ1-5	TRBV7-2	.	.	CASSLGRQFSSNQPQHF	TGTGCCAGCAGCTTAGGAAGACAGTTCAGTAGCAATCAGCCCCAGCATTTT
TRBJ1-2	TRBV4-3	few	.	CASSQEREPSYGYTF	TGCGCCAGCAGCCAAGAAAGGGAGCCCTCCTATGGCTACACCTTC
TRBJ2-3	TRBV5-1	.	TRBD2	CASASSGRNTQYF	TGCGCCAGCGCATCTAGCGGGAGGAATACGCAGTATTTT
TRBJ2-1	TRBV27	few	.	CASSLEGGRSYNEQFF	TGTGCCAGCAGTTTAGAGGGGGGGAGGTCCTACAATGAGCAGTTCTTC
TRBJ2-1	TRBV5-1	.	.	CASSSFDGGLNEQFF	TGCGCCAGCAGCTCCTTCGATGGCGGGCTCAATGAGCAGTTCTTC
TRBJ2-7	TRBV12-3/TRBV12-4	.	.	CASSLDPVTVGYYEQYF	TGTGCCAGCAGTTTAGATCCGGTTACGGTGGGGTATTACGAGCAGTACTTC
TRBJ1-2	TRBV6-2/TRBV6-3	few	.	CASSPPELFYGYTF	TGTGCCAGCAGCCCCCCGGAGTTATTCTATGGCTACACCTTC
TRBJ1-2	TRBV19	.	.	CASSLGAGWNYGYTF	TGTGCCAGTAGTTTGGGAGCAGGGTGGAACTATGGCTACACCTTC
TRBJ2-3	TRBV5-1	.	TRBD2	CASSLGWRESTDTQYF	TGCGCCAGCAGCCTGGGGTGGCGGGAGAGCACAGATACGCAGTATTTT
TRBJ2-7	TRBV20-1	.	TRBD1	CSAARDRSSYEQYF	TGCAGTGCGGCGCGGGACAGGAGCTCCTACGAGCAGTACTTC
TRBJ1-4	TRBV12-3/TRBV12-4	.	.	CASLFPGGDDEKLFF	TGTGCCAGCCTCTTTCCCGGGGGTGACGACGAAAAACTGTTTTTT
TRBJ2-7	TRBV9	.	.	CASSPTGYPYEQYF	TGTGCCAGCAGCCCAACGGGTTATCCCTACGAGCAGTACTTC
TRBJ1-4	TRBV6-1	few	TRBD1	CASSSGTGSNEKLFF	TGTGCCAGCAGCTCCGGGACAGGGTCTAATGAAAAACTGTTTTTT
TRBJ2-1	TRBV7-2	.	.	CASSWRTLPDEQFF	TGTGCCAGCAGCTGGAGGACTCTTCCGGATGAGCAGTTCTTC
TRBJ1-5	TRBV7-2	.	.	CASSFRGQPQHF	TGTGCCAGCAGCTTTCGCGGGCAGCCCCAGCATTTT
TRBJ2-3	TRBV9	.	.	CASSSRLGLGSSTDTQYF	TGTGCCAGCAGCTCTCGGCTGGGACTCGGATCCAGCACAGATACGCAGTATTTT
TRBJ1-1	TRBV14	.	.	CASSQDYLGRETEAFF	TGTGCCAGCAGCCAAGATTACCTCGGCAGGGAGACTGAAGCTTTCTTT
TRBJ2-3	TRBV5-1	few	TRBD2	CASSGLAGETDTQYF	TGCGCCAGCAGCGGGTTAGCGGGAGAGACAGATACGCAGTATTTT
TRBJ1-4	TRBV21-1	once	.	CASSKGRRDGATNEKLFF	TGTGCCAGCAGCAAAGGTCGCAGGGACGGAGCAACTAATGAAAAACTGTTTTTT
TRBJ2-7	TRBV27	.	.	CASSLKQGLDYEQYF	TGTGCCAGCTCCCTCAAACAGGGTTTGGACTACGAGCAGTACTTC
TRBJ2-6	TRBV7-9	.	.	CASSYGANVLTF	TGTGCCAGCAGCTACGGCGCCAACGTCCTGACTTTC
TRBJ2-5	TRBV21-1	.	.	CASSKGLAGGTQYF	TGTGCCAGCAGCAAAGGACTAGCGGGAGGGACCCAGTACTTC
TRBJ1-3	TRBV28	.	TRBD1	CASRFPTGIGNTIYF	TGTGCCAGCAGGTTTCCGACAGGGATTGGAAACACCATATATTTT
TRBJ2-7	TRBV20-1	.	TRBD1	CSANRGAYEQYF	TGCAGTGCTAACAGGGGGGCCTACGAGCAGTACTTC
TRBJ1-1	TRBV27	few	.	CASSLLWLPGINTEAFF	TGTGCCAGCAGTTTGCTGTGGCTCCCAGGGATAAACACTGAAGCTTTCTTT
TRBJ2-5	TRBV5-1	.	.	CASSLQSKQQETQYF	TGCGCCAGCAGCTTGCAGTCTAAACAGCAAGAGACCCAGTACTTC
TRBJ2-1	TRBV20-1	few	TRBD2	CSARDGTSGRDEQFF	TGCAGTGCTAGAGATGGGACTAGCGGGAGAGATGAGCAGTTCTTC